The source of this T cell receptor beta chain is a study of blood T cell repertoires in COVID-19. Study at large: Samples taken during acute and convalescent COVID-19 were collected in the United States, Italy and Spain.

In the original processing: Amplified reference gene primers provided the basis for estimating nucleated cell counts. The assay was immunoSEQ multiplex PCR, and TCRdb's table has in-frame clones only and misses some. That table is the source of V, J and clone size, and D and trimming were worked out from the DNA. This sample has about 170,000 clones, with around 81% found just once. The germline V gene encodes CDR1 GTSNPN and CDR2 SVGIG (reference sequence). This CDR3 region has 13 residues. Losses at the gene ends were 3 bases for V and 13 bases for J; bases not matched to a gene: 13. This clone was observed a single time.

Material: peripheral blood. The clonotype originates from a man in his sixties or seventies with active or convalescent COVID-19. V usage is TRBV30 and J usage is TRBJ2-7; 9 bases map to TRBD2. CDR3 residues: CAWSAAGGLQCYF. As DNA, the CDR3 is TGTGCCTGGAGCGCGGCGGGGGGGCTGCAGTGTTACTTC.